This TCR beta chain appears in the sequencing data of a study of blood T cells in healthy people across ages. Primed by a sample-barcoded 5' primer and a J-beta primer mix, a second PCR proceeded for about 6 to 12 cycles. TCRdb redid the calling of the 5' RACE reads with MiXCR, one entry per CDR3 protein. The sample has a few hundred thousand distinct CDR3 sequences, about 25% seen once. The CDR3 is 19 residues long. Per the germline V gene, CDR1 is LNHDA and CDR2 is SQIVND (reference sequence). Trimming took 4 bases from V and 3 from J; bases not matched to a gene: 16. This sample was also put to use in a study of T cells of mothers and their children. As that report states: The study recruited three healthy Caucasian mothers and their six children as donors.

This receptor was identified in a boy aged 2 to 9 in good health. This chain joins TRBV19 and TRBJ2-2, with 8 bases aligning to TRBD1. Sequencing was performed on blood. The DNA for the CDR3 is TGTGCCAGTAGTACTAGGGACAGGCTAACTGGGTCGGACACCGGGGAGCTGTTTTTT. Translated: CASSTRDRLTGSDTGELFF.